This paragraph covers one TCR beta chain sequence. The target antigen is unknown. This sample was taken from a study of Ad26.COV2.S vaccination and SARS-CoV-2 variants. Findings and limits, study-wide: For non-spike TCRs, breadth in vaccine recipients resembled that in placebo recipients. Total T cell responses were possibly underestimated by TCR breadth and depth analyses.

Noted treatment: over 15 received Ad26.COV2.S at low or high dose, single or two shots; a few received placebo; per-sample allocation not given. It was on day 63 after the first vaccine or placebo injection that samples were taken. The vaccine antigen was prefusion-stabilized Wuhan SARS-CoV-2 spike. V was trimmed by 1 base and J by 3 bases, leaving 10 bases between them. Per germline, CDR1 SGHNT and CDR2 YENEEA. This CDR3 contains 15 residues. Produced via immunoSEQ multiplex PCR; TCRdb's table is partial and in-frame only. The table lists hundreds of thousands of clones, roughly 90% of them singletons.

The sample here was peripheral blood, taken in a trial of Ad26.COV2.S vaccine versus placebo. This receptor was taken from a person between 18 and 65 years old who received the Ad26.COV2.S COVID-19 vaccine or a placebo. J is TRBJ2-1 and V is TRBV11-3; D unresolved. Here the CDR3 reads CASSLAVGIYNEQFF. CDR3 nucleotides: TGTGCCAGCAGCTTAGCGGTGGGGATCTACAATGAGCAGTTCTTC.